This TCR beta chain was documented in a study of technical replicates of blood from a handful of donors. The V segment lost 5 bases and the J segment 8 bases; nucleotides outside the gene matches: 4. The germline V gene has CDR1 MNHEY and CDR2 SMNVEV (reference sequence). There are 13 residues in the CDR3. Using immunoSEQ multiplex PCR, the repertoire was profiled, and TCRdb retains in-frame clones only, with some absent. The repertoire holds 80,000 to 95,000 clones, with around 96% as singletons. This clonotype was obtained from a human donor in good health. This chain joins TRBV27 and TRBJ2-1, with TRBD2 matching over 9 bases. Sequencing used T cells isolated from PBMCs. CDR3 residues: CASSAIAGDEQFF. The CDR3 DNA is TGTGCCAGCAGTGCCATAGCGGGAGATGAGCAGTTCTTC.